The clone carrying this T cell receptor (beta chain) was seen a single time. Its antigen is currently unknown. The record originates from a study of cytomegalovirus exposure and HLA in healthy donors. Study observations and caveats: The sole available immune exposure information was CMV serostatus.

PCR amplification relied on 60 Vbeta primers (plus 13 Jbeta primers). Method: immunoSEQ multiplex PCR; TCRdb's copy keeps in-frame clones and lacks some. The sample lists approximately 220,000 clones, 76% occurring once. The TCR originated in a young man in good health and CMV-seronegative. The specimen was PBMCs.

The CDR3 spells CSAPSDEQYF. The CDR3 DNA sequence: TGCAGTGCACCTAGCGACGAGCAGTACTTC. The rearrangement links TRBV20-1 to TRBJ2-7, with a possible D match to TRBD2 (6 bases). The germline V and J ends were trimmed by 6 bases and 5 bases, with 8 bases remaining between them. Germline CDR1 reads DFQATT; CDR2 reads SNEGSKA (reference sequence). The CDR3 has 10 residues.